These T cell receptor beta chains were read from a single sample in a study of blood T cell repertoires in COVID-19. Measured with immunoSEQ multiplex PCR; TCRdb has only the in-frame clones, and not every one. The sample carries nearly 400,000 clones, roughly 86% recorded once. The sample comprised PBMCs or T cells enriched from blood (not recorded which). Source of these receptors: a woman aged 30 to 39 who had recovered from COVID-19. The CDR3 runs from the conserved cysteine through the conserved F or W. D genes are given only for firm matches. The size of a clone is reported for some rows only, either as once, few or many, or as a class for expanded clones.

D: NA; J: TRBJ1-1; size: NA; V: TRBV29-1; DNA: TGCAGCGTTGAAAGAACAGGGATCAACACTGAAGCTTTCTTT; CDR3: CSVERTGINTEAFF
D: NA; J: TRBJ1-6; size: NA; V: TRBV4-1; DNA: TGCGCCAGCAGCCAAGCCTGGGGCAGGGTGGATTCACCCCTCCACTTT; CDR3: CASSQAWGRVDSPLHF
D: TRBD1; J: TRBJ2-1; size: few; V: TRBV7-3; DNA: TGTGCCAGCAGCTTAACGACAGGGGCGTCCTACAATGAGCAGTTCTTC; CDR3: CASSLTTGASYNEQFF
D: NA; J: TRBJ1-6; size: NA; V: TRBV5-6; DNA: TGTGCCAGCAGCTTGAGCGGGACGAGCTCCTATAATTCACCCCTCCACTTT; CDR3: CASSLSGTSSYNSPLHF
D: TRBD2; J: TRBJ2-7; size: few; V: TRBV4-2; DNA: TGTGCCAGCAGCCAAGATCCTGGACTAGCGGGGGGGGCCTACGAGCAGTACTTC; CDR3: CASSQDPGLAGGAYEQYF
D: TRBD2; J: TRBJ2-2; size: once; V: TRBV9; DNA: TGTGCCAGCAGCGTCGTAGCGGGGCCACCGAACACCGGGGAGCTGTTTTTT; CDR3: CASSVVAGPPNTGELFF
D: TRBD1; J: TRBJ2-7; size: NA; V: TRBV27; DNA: TGTGCCAGCAGTCAGACAGGGAACGGGGCTTGGTACGAGCAGTACTTC; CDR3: CASSQTGNGAWYEQYF
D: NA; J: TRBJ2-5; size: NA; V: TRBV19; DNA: TGTGCCAGTAGTATGGGGCCCGCTCGACCTCAAGAGACCCAGTACTTC; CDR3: CASSMGPARPQETQYF
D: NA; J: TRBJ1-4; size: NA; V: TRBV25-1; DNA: TGTGCCAGCACCTGGGGCAGTAATGAAAAACTGTTTTTT; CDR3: CASTWGSNEKLFF
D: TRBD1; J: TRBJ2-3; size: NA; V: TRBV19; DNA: TGTGCCAGTAGTCCCTGGACAGGGTCCACAGATACGCAGTATTTT; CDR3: CASSPWTGSTDTQYF
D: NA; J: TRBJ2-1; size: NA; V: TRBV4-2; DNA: TGTGCCAGCAGCCAAGGACTAGGCGGCGGGCATGAGCAGTTCTTC; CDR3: CASSQGLGGGHEQFF
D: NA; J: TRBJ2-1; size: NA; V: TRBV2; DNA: TGTGCCAGCAGTGGGACTCCGAGGACCTACAATGAGCAGTTCTTC; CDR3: CASSGTPRTYNEQFF
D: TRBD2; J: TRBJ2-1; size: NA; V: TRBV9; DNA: TGTGCCAGCAGCGTAGAAGGACTAGCAGCCGACGAGCAGTTCTTC; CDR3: CASSVEGLAADEQFF
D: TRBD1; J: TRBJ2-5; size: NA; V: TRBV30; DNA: TGTGCCTGGAGTGTAAACAGGGGGCATGGGGAGACCCAGTACTTC; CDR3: CAWSVNRGHGETQYF
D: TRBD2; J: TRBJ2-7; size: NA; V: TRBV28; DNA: TGTGCCAGCAGATCCGGGACTAGATACGAGCAGTACTTC; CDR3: CASRSGTRYEQYF
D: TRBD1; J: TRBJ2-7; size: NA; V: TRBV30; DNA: TGTGCCTGGGTCCGGGACAGATCCTACGAGCAGTACTTC; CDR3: CAWVRDRSYEQYF
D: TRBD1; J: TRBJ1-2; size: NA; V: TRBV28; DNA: TGTGCCAGCAGTTTATGGAGGGGGGGACAGGGGTCCTATGGCTACACCTTC; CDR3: CASSLWRGGQGSYGYTF
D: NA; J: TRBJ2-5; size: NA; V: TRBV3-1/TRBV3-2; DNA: TGTGCCAGCCGGAGGGGGGGCCAAGAGACCCAGTACTTC; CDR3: CASRRGGQETQYF
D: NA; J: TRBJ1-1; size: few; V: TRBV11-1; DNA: TGTGCCAGCAGCTTAGACGAATCGGTTGTCACTGAAGCTTTCTTT; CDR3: CASSLDESVVTEAFF
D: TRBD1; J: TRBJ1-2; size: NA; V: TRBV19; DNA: TGTGCCAGCAGAGTAATGGGACAGGGGGCTGGAGGCTACACCTTC; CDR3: CASRVMGQGAGGYTF
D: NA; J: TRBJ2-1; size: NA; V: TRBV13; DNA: TGTGCCAGCAGCTTAGGCTCAAGCCTTTGGGAGCAGTTCTTC; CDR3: CASSLGSSLWEQFF
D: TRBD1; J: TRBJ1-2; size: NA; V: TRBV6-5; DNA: TGTGCCAGCAGTTACTCGAGGGACAGCTTATCGGGCTACACCTTC; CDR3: CASSYSRDSLSGYTF
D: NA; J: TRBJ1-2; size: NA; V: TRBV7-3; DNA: TGTGCCAGCACCCTTGGACAGATCGTTGGCTACACCTTC; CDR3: CASTLGQIVGYTF
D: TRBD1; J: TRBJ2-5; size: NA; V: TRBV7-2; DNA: TGTGCCAGCAGCCAAACGACAGGGTCGGGTCCAGAGACCCAGTACTTC; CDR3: CASSQTTGSGPETQYF
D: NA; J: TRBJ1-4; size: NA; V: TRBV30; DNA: TGTGCCTGGAGTGGGGGGCCTCTCGAAAAACTGTTTTTT; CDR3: CAWSGGPLEKLFF
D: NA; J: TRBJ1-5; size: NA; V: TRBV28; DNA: TGTGCCAGCAGACCCGCTGAAGGACAGACGAATCAGCCCCAGCATTTT; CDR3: CASRPAEGQTNQPQHF
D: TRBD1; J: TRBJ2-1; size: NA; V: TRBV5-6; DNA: TGTGCCAGCAGCTTGGGTTTCACAGGGGGTAGTAATGAGCAGTTCTTC; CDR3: CASSLGFTGGSNEQFF
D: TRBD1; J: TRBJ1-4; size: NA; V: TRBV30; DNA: TGTGCCTGGAGTGGAATGGGACAGGGAGGTGAAAAACTGTTTTTT; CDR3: CAWSGMGQGGEKLFF
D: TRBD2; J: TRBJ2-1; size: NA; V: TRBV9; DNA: TGTGCCAGCAGCCTGTTCGGGACTAGCGGCTCAGAGCAGTTCTTC; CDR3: CASSLFGTSGSEQFF
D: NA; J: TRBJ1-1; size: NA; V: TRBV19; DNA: TGTGCCAGTAGTACTCGGACGGGGAACAGGGCTGAAGCTTTCTTT; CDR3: CASSTRTGNRAEAFF
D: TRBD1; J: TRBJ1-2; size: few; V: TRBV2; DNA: TGTGCCAGTTCGACAGGGGAGGGCTATGGCTACACCTTC; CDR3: CASSTGEGYGYTF
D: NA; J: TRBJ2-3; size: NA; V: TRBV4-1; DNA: TGCGCCAGCAGCCAAGTGGTGGTCCACAGTACGCAGTATTTT; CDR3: CASSQVVVHSTQYF
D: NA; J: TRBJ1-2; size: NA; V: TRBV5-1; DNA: TGCGCCAGCAGACAAGACGACATCAACTATGGCTACACCTTC; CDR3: CASRQDDINYGYTF
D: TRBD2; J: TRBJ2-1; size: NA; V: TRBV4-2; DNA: TGTGCCAGCAGCCCGACTCTAGCGGGAGTTGGCAATGAGCAGTTCTTC; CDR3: CASSPTLAGVGNEQFF
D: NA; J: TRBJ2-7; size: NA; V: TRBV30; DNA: TGTGCCTGGAGAGTCAGGGGCGCGGTTCACGAGCAGTACTTC; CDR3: CAWRVRGAVHEQYF
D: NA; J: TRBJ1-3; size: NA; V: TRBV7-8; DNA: TGTGCCAGCAGCCCTCGCAGAGGAGGAAACACCATATATTTT; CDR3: CASSPRRGGNTIYF
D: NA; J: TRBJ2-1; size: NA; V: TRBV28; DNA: TGTGCCAGCAGCCCCACCGGGATTTACAATGAGCAGTTCTTC; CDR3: CASSPTGIYNEQFF
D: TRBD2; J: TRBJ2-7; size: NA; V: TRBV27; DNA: TGTGCCAGCAGTTTACGGGCTAGCGGGACCTACGAGCAGTACTTC; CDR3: CASSLRASGTYEQYF
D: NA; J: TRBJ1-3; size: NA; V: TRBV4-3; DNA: TGCGCCAGCAGCCACTCGCGGGGGGGAAACACCATATATTTT; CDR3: CASSHSRGGNTIYF
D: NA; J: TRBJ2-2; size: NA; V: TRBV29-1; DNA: TGCAGCGTTAGGCGGGCGAACACCGGGGAGCTGTTTTTT; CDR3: CSVRRANTGELFF
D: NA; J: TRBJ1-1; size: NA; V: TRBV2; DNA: TGTGCCAGCAGTGTAGGGGCAGGGATCGAAGCTTTCTTT; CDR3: CASSVGAGIEAFF
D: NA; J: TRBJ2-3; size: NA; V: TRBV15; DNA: TGTGCCACCAGCAGGGAAGGTGGACCCAGCGGATGGACAGATACGCAGTATTTT; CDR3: CATSREGGPSGWTDTQYF
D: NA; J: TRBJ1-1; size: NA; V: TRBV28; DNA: TGTGCCAGCAGTCCCGGGACAAAGGCGTTCTTT; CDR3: CASSPGTKAFF
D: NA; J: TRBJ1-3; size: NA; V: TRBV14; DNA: TGTGCCAGCAGCCAGGGGCTAGCTGGAAACACCATATATTTT; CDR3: CASSQGLAGNTIYF
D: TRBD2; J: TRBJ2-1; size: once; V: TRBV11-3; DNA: TGTGCCAGCAGCTACGGACTAGCGGGAATGGACTCCTACAATGAGCAGTTCTTC; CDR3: CASSYGLAGMDSYNEQFF
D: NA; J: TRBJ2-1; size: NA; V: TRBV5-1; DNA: TGCGCCAGCAGCTTGGGGGTGACTAGTGGGAATGAGCAGTTCTTC; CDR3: CASSLGVTSGNEQFF
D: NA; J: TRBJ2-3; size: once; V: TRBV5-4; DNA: TGTGCCAGCAGCCCCCGCGCAGGTCGTTCCACAGATACGCAGTATTTT; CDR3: CASSPRAGRSTDTQYF
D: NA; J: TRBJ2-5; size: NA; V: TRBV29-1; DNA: TGCAGCGTTGTTGTTGGAGGCCCCGAGACCCAGTACTTC; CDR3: CSVVVGGPETQYF
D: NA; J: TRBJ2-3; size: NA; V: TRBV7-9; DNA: TGTGCCAGCAGTCCGGGACTCATCACAGATACGCAGTATTTT; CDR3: CASSPGLITDTQYF
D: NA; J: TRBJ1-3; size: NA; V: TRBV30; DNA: TGTGCCTGTCACAGGGTTAGCTCTGGAAACACCATATATTTT; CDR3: CACHRVSSGNTIYF
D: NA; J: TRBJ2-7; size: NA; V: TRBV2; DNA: TGTGCCAGCAGCGTAACAGAGCAGTACTTC; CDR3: CASSVTEQYF
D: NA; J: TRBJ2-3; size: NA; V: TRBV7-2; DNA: TGTGCCAGCAGCTTAGCTGACTCGTGGACTCTCGACACAGATACGCAGTATTTT; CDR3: CASSLADSWTLDTDTQYF